The 20 T cell receptor beta chains below were found in one sample sequenced in a study of neurological immune-mediated disorders. One entry per CDR3 protein, called by TCRdb with MiXCR from the 5' RACE reads. The profile covers over 40,000 distinct CDR3 sequences, with roughly 6% appearing a single time and around 0.52% taken by the ten largest. The material sequenced was CD4+ T cells from blood. These receptors all come from a woman in her forties in good health.

The table lists this clonotype with many counts. The genes are TRBV6-6 and TRBJ2-2; no firm D call. Per germline, CDR1 MNHNY and CDR2 SVGAGI (reference sequence). This CDR3 has 12 amino acids. V gave up 0 bases and J gave up 9 bases, with 5 bases separating them. CDR3 in DNA: TGTGCCAGCAGTTACTCAGATAGGGAGCTGTTTTTT. Its translation: CASSYSDRELFF.

This clonotype was detected many times. The rearrangement joins TRBV28 to TRBJ1-1; D unresolved. CDR1 is MDHEN, CDR2 SYDVKM, per germline. CDR3 length equals 14 residues. Trimming pared 3 bases from V and 3 bases from J, leaving 11 bases between. In DNA, the CDR3 is TGTGCCAGCAGTTTTGGGCCCGTGGACACTGAAGCTTTCTTT. It encodes CASSFGPVDTEAFF. The complete variable domain, with remaining parts taken from reference TRBV28 and TRBJ1-1, reads DVKVTQSSRYLVKRTGEKVFLECVQDMDHENMFWYRQDPGLGLRLIYFSYDVKMKEKGDIPEGYSVSREKKERFSLILESASTNQTSMYLCASSFGPVDTEAFFGQGTRLTVV.

This clonotype has more than one count but fewer than ten. The chain has TRBV19 and TRBJ2-6; either TRBD1 or TRBD2 may supply D (5 bases each). Trimming stripped 3 bases from V and 5 bases from J, with 8 bases between. The CDR3 spans 14 residues. Looked up from germline, CDR1 is LNHDA and CDR2 is SQIVND (reference sequence). The chain's CDR3 is CASSIGGRANVLTF. Here the CDR3 DNA reads TGTGCCAGTAGTATTGGGGGTAGGGCCAACGTCCTGACTTTC. Supplemented by reference TRBV19 and TRBJ2-6, the full variable domain reads DGGITQSPKYLFRKEGQNVTLSCEQNLNHDAMYWYRQDPGQGLRLIYYSQIVNDFQKGDIAEGYSVSREKKESFPLTVTSAQKNPTAFYLCASSIGGRANVLTFGAGSRLTVL.

The table lists this clonotype with many counts. V usage is TRBV5-1 and J usage is TRBJ2-1; the D gene could be TRBD1 or TRBD2 (5 bases each). V lost 0 bases, J lost 4 bases, and 8 bases lay in between. This CDR3 contains 14 residues. Germline CDR1 is SGHRS and CDR2 is YFSETQ. The CDR3 DNA sequence: TGCGCCAGCAGCTTGGGGGGGAAATACAATGAGCAGTTCTTC. Its protein is CASSLGGKYNEQFF.

Ten or more counts support this clonotype. V usage is TRBV29-1 and J usage is TRBJ2-1; 9 bases align to TRBD2. V shed 6 bases and J 5 bases; nucleotides not matched to a gene: 17. The CDR3 runs 17 residues. Germline lookup yields CDR1 SQVTM and CDR2 ANQGSEA. CDR3 sequence reads: CSVRGSVGTSLNNEQFF. DNA of the CDR3: TGCAGCGTGAGGGGTTCTGTAGGGACTAGCCTTAACAATGAGCAGTTCTTC.

This clonotype was observed many times. The chain uses TRBV7-2 and TRBJ1-1, with a weak D call TRBD1 (5 bases). Trimming left V 1 base short and J 6 bases short, with 12 bases between. Germline V gene data show CDR1 as SGHTA and CDR2 as FQGNSA. The length of the CDR3 is 14 residues. CDR3: CASSLGAGRSEAFF. In DNA form, the CDR3 reads TGTGCCAGCAGCTTAGGGGCAGGGCGTTCTGAAGCTTTCTTT.

This clonotype was detected many times. The V call is TRBV20-1, the J call TRBJ2-1; 9 nucleotides line up with TRBD2. V was pared by 8 bases and J by 10 bases, with 18 bases of the junction left unmatched. This CDR3 comprises 15 residues. Germline lookup yields CDR1 DFQATT and CDR2 SNEGSKA (reference sequence). CDR3 region: CSTSGPSGILGEQFF. CDR3 DNA sequence: TGCAGTACCTCTGGGCCTAGCGGGATCCTCGGGGAGCAGTTCTTC.

This clonotype was detected ten times or more. In nucleotides, the CDR3 is TGCAGTGCTACCCAGGGGCCACAAGCTTTCTTT. It is translated as CSATQGPQAFF. The rearrangement links TRBV20-1 to TRBJ1-1; D is perhaps TRBD1 (6 bases). The V end was cut by 4 bases, the J end by 9 bases, with 12 bases between. Germline values: CDR1 DFQATT, CDR2 SNEGSKA (reference sequence). This CDR3 is 11 amino acids long.

At least ten counts were recorded for this clonotype. The rearrangement joins TRBV5-1 to TRBJ1-4, with TRBD1 identical over 7 bases. With V trimmed by 3 bases and J by 3 bases, 2 bases remained unmatched. The CDR3 loop spans 14 amino acids. Germline V gene lookup returns CDR1 SGHRS and CDR2 YFSETQ. The CDR3 sequence: CASSWGQSNEKLFF. Written as DNA, the CDR3 is TGCGCCAGCAGCTGGGGACAGTCTAATGAAAAACTGTTTTTT.

This clonotype was seen ten or more times. The rearrangement joins TRBV5-5 to TRBJ2-1; 8 bases align to TRBD2. There are 15 residues in the CDR3. The trim removed 4 bases at V and 6 bases at J, leaving 9 bases unmatched. In germline, CDR1 is SGHKS, CDR2 YYEKEE (reference sequence). For the CDR3, the DNA is TGTGCCAGCAGCCCGAGCGGGAGTGCTTCCAATGAGCAGTTCTTC. Protein: CASSPSGSASNEQFF.

This clonotype has ten or more counts. The chain employs TRBV6-5 and TRBJ1-2; D unclear. This CDR3 is built from 13 residues. Looked up from germline, CDR1 is MNHEY and CDR2 is SVGAGI. V was shortened by 4 bases and J by 6 bases, with 12 bases between the two germline ends. The CDR3 bases are TGTGCCAGCAGTTTACGAGCAGGAGATGGCTACACCTTC. Translation: CASSLRAGDGYTF.

This clonotype occurred many times. The chain employs TRBV10-3 and TRBJ1-5; no clear D gene. Germline values: CDR1 ENHRY, CDR2 SYGVKD. V shed 3 bases and J shed 5 bases, with 8 bases lying between them. This CDR3 region has 13 residues. The CDR3: CAISEEDDQPQHF. DNA of the CDR3: TGTGCCATCAGTGAAGAGGATGATCAGCCCCAGCATTTT.

This clonotype has at least ten counts. The rearrangement links TRBV5-1 to TRBJ2-2, with D possibly matching TRBD2 (6 bases). The CDR3 consists of 14 residues. In germline, CDR1 is SGHRS, CDR2 YFSETQ. V lost 4 bases and J 5 bases, leaving 12 bases between the germline ends. The CDR3 reads CASSSAGGTGELFF. The CDR3 nucleotides read TGCGCCAGCAGCAGCGCAGGAGGGACCGGGGAGCTGTTTTTT. Complete variable domain (other parts from reference TRBV5-1 and TRBJ2-2): KAGVTQTPRYLIKTRGQQVTLSCSPISGHRSVSWYQQTPGQGLQFLFEYFSETQRNKGNFPGRFSGRQFSNSRSEMNVSTLELGDSALYLCASSSAGGTGELFFGEGSRLTVL.

In its sample, this clonotype was seen a few times. The chain recombines TRBV6-1 with TRBJ2-1, with D possibly TRBD2 on 6 matching bases. This CDR3 is built from 13 residues. CDR1 and CDR2 (germline): MNHNS, SASEGT. V was cut by 5 bases and J by 16 bases, with 21 bases left in between. The CDR3 loop is CASSLTTGLLLFF. In nucleotides, the CDR3 is TGTGCCAGCAGTTTGACGACGGGACTTCTACTATTCTTC.

This clonotype was observed at least ten times. This chain's CDR3 is CASTRATLGYNEQFF. In DNA form, the CDR3 reads TGCGCCAGCACCCGGGCCACGCTAGGGTACAATGAGCAGTTCTTC. The J gene is TRBJ2-1, the V gene TRBV5-1; D is unresolved. The V gene lost 6 bases and the J gene lost 4 bases, with 17 bases spanning the gap. The CDR3 spans 15 residues. CDR1 is SGHRS, CDR2 YFSETQ, per germline.

The sample holds many counts of this clonotype. The V and J genes are TRBV5-1 and TRBJ2-7; D is unclear. CDR1 and CDR2 from the germline V gene are SGHRS and YFSETQ. The CDR3 sequence is 17 residues long. The V end was cut by 3 bases, the J end by 0 bases, with 19 bases between. The CDR3 loop is CASSWMGRAPSSYEQYF. The CDR3 bases are TGCGCCAGCAGCTGGATGGGCCGAGCACCCAGCTCCTACGAGCAGTACTTC.

This clonotype was counted ten times or more. The rearrangement uses TRBV29-1 and TRBJ2-1, with D perhaps TRBD1 or TRBD2 (7 bases each). V dropped 6 bases and J dropped 0 bases, with 12 bases sitting between them. The CDR3 spans 14 residues. The germline gives CDR1 SQVTM, CDR2 ANQGSEA. Here the CDR3 reads CSVIRGGSYNEQFF. The CDR3 coding sequence is TGCAGCGTGATCAGGGGGGGCTCCTACAATGAGCAGTTCTTC.

This clonotype has only a few counts. A single base separates this from a much larger clone, so it may be a read error. V usage is TRBV20-1 and J usage is TRBJ2-7, with 10 nucleotides matching TRBD2. Trimming removed 3 bases from V and 5 bases from J; junction bases left unmatched: 10. The CDR3 is made up of 15 amino acids. CDR1 is DFQATT and CDR2 is SNEGSKA in the germline V gene (reference sequence). The CDR3: CSARDLAGVNDEQYF. The CDR3 DNA follows: TGCAGTGCTAGGGACCTAGCGGGAGTAAACGACGAGCAGTACTTC.

This clonotype was seen repeatedly, ten times or more. V usage is TRBV7-8 and J usage is TRBJ2-7; D perhaps matches TRBD1 (6 bases). Germline V gene sequence: CDR1 SGHVS, CDR2 FQNEAQ. The CDR3 has 13 amino acids. The CDR3 sequence: CASTGTPSSEQYF. CDR3 bases: TGTGCTTCGACCGGGACACCTTCGTCCGAGCAGTACTTC.

This clonotype was seen at least ten times. V and J are TRBV20-1 and TRBJ2-3; D is possibly TRBD1 (5 bases). V was trimmed by 6 bases and J by 5 bases, leaving 21 bases between them. This CDR3 is built from 15 residues. The germline CDR1 and CDR2 sequences are DFQATT and SNEGSKA (reference sequence). For the CDR3, the DNA is TGCAGTGCCCCCGTCCCCCAGGGTGGTAGAGATACGCAGTATTTT. It encodes CSAPVPQGGRDTQYF.